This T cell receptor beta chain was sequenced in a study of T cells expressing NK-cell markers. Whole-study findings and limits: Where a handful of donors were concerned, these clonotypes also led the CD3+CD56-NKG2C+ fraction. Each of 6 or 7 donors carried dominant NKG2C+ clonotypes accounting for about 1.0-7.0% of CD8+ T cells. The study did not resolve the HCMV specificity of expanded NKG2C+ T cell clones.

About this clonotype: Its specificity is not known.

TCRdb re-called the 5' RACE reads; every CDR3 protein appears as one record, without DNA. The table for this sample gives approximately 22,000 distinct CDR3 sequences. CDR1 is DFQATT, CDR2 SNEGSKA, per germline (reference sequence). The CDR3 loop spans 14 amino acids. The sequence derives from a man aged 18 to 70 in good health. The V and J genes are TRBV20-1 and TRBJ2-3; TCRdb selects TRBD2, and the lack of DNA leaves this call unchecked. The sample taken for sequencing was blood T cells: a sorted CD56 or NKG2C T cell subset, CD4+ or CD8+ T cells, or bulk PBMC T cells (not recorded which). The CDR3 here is CSARPGGPADTQYF.